Presented here are 16 T cell receptor beta chains from one specimen sequenced in a study of long-term antiretroviral therapy in people with HIV. Samples were assayed with immunoSEQ v3.0 at survey level. Sequenced by immunoSEQ multiplex PCR; TCRdb stores in-frame clones only, minus some. Among about 32,000 clones listed, around 97% were seen once. The starting material was unsorted PBMCs, obtained 7.6 years after starting antiretroviral therapy. The receptors were sampled from a man aged 30 to 39 with HIV.

V is TRBV12-2 and J is TRBJ1-1; the DNA was not compared with TRBD1, the D call given in the table. TRBV12-2 is tagged as a pseudogene. This CDR3 has 20 amino acids. The CDR3 DNA is TGTGCAAGTCGCTTAGCGCCGGACAGCGCGCCCCTCTTCACGAACACTGAAGCTTTCTTT. Translation gives CASRLAPDSAPLFTNTEAFF.

V usage is TRBV18 and J usage is TRBJ1-3; D gene ambiguous. The CDR3 loop spans 17 amino acids. V lost 1 base and J 2 bases, leaving 15 bases between the germline ends. Germline V gives CDR1 KGHSH, CDR2 LQKENI. CDR3 amino acids: CASSPRRADSTGNTIYF. The CDR3, as DNA: TGTGCCAGCTCACCACGGAGGGCAGATTCTACTGGAAACACCATATATTTT.

The J gene is TRBJ2-7, the V gene TRBV6-5; D might be TRBD1 or TRBD2, each matching 5 bases. The germline V gene encodes CDR1 MNHEY and CDR2 SVGAGI. This CDR3 is 16 amino acids long. Trimming removed 0 bases from V and 2 bases from J, with 14 bases in between. The CDR3 protein is CASSYSRDGGTYEQYF. The CDR3 coding sequence is TGTGCCAGCAGTTACTCTAGGGACGGTGGGACCTACGAGCAGTACTTC.

This chain uses TRBV19 with TRBJ2-1, with 8 bases that match TRBD1. J lost 7 bases, V lost 4 bases, and 3 bases had no gene match. This CDR3 has 13 amino acids. In germline, CDR1 is LNHDA, CDR2 SQIVND (reference sequence). CDR3 sequence (DNA): TGTGCCAGTAGTAGCCGACAGGGGAATGAGCAGTTCTTC. This gives the protein CASSSRQGNEQFF.

This clone came up once. The chain has TRBV5-1 and TRBJ2-7, with 8 bases aligning to TRBD2. CDR1 is SGHRS and CDR2 is YFSETQ in the germline V gene. V lost 5 bases and J lost 4; bases outside the gene matches: 14. The CDR3 has 16 amino acids. CDR3 coding DNA: TGCGCCAGCAGTCCGCATTTCGAGCGGGAGCTTTACGAGCAGTACTTC. Translating it yields CASSPHFERELYEQYF.

This clone was observed once. The chain carries TRBV6-4 and TRBJ1-1, with D perhaps TRBD1 (6 bases). V dropped 6 bases and J dropped 5 bases, with 13 bases sitting between them. This CDR3 spans 13 amino acids. CDR1 and CDR2 (germline): MRHNA, SNTAGT. CDR3: CASRTGWSTEAFF. In nucleotides, the CDR3 is TGTGCCAGCAGAACAGGGTGGAGTACTGAAGCTTTCTTT.

The chain uses TRBV7-2 and TRBJ2-7; the match to TRBD2 covers 10 bases. The CDR3 is 15 amino acids. The V and J ends lost 5 bases and 5 bases, in that order; junction bases with no gene match: 9. Germline-derived CDR1 and CDR2 are SGHTA and FQGNSA. The CDR3 DNA sequence: TGTGCCAGCAGCCGGACTAGCGGATTAAGCGACGAGCAGTACTTC. It is translated as CASSRTSGLSDEQYF.

The chain couples TRBV30 to TRBJ1-1; D unclear. Germline lookup yields CDR1 GTSNPN and CDR2 SVGIG (reference sequence). The CDR3 totals 16 residues. V lost 2 bases and J lost 0, with 16 bases in between. The CDR3 nucleotides are TGTGCCTGGAGTAGCGAGGGAACCGGGATGAACACTGAAGCTTTCTTT. It is translated as CAWSSEGTGMNTEAFF. Full variable domain (rest looked up from reference TRBV30 and TRBJ1-1): SQTIHQWPATLVQPVGSPLSLECTVEGTSNPNLYWYRQAAGRGLQLLFYSVGIGQISSEVPQNLSASRPQDRQFILSSKKLLLSDSGFYLCAWSSEGTGMNTEAFFGQGTRLTVV.

The gene calls are TRBV7-2 and TRBJ2-7; the D gene is possibly TRBD1 (6 bases). CDR1 is SGHTA, CDR2 FQGNSA, per germline. CDR3 length: 11 amino acids. Trimming stripped 5 bases from V and 7 bases from J, with 9 bases between. This CDR3 reads CASSHQGEQYF. CDR3 nucleotide sequence: TGTGCCAGCAGCCATCAGGGGGAGCAGTACTTC. Combining the CDR3 with reference TRBV7-2 and TRBJ2-7 gives the whole variable domain GAGVSQSPSNKVTEKGKDVELRCDPISGHTALYWYRQSLGQGLEFLIYFQGNSAPDKSGLPSDRFSAERTGGSVSTLTIQRTQQEDSAVYLCASSHQGEQYFGPGTRLTVT.

Note on this clone: Other DNA sequences in the sample encode the same CDR3. The chain couples TRBV4-1 to TRBJ1-5; TRBD1 might be the D (6 bases). This CDR3 has 17 residues. CDR1 is MGHRA, CDR2 YSYEKL, per germline. Trimming stripped 5 bases from V and 1 base from J, with 18 bases between. This CDR3 reads CASSYGGGATSNQPQHF. The DNA for the CDR3 is TGCGCCAGCAGCTACGGTGGGGGGGCGACGAGCAATCAGCCCCAGCATTTT.

This chain links TRBV6-5 with TRBJ1-6; the match to TRBD1 covers 7 bases. The CDR3 spans 12 residues. After removal of 2 bases from V and 12 bases from J, the junction contained 1 base not matched to a gene. CDR1 and CDR2 (germline): MNHEY, SVGAGI. The CDR3 bases are TGTGCCAGCAGTTACAGGGGGCGACCCCTCCACTTT. Translating it yields CASSYRGRPLHF.

This chain links TRBV7-8 with TRBJ2-7; 11 bases line up with TRBD2. Germline V gives CDR1 SGHVS, CDR2 FQNEAQ. This CDR3 contains 14 residues. The trim removed 5 bases at V and 4 bases at J, leaving 4 bases unmatched. As DNA, the CDR3 is TGTGCCAGCAGCCCAGGACTAGCGGGTTACGAGCAGTACTTC. Protein: CASSPGLAGYEQYF.

This clone has only a few counts. In DNA form, the CDR3 reads TGTGCCAGCAGGGCCTTGAACCACAATGAGCAGTTCTTC. This codes for CASRALNHNEQFF. The genes are TRBV2 and TRBJ2-1, with D uncertain. In germline, CDR1 is SNHLY, CDR2 FYNNEI. The CDR3 is made up of 13 amino acids. V was clipped by 6 bases and J by 5 bases, with 11 bases between them. Using reference TRBV2 and TRBJ2-1 for the parts outside the CDR3, the full variable domain is EPEVTQTPSHQVTQMGQEVILRCVPISNHLYFYWYRQILGQKVEFLVSFYNNEISEKSEIFDDQFSVERPDGSNFTLKIRSTKLEDSAMYFCASRALNHNEQFFGPGTRLTVL.

The chain couples TRBV11-2 to TRBJ2-1, with 9 positions matching TRBD2. This CDR3 contains 17 residues. Trimming removed 2 bases from V and 6 bases from J; junction bases left unmatched: 11. Germline CDR1 is SGHAT and CDR2 is FQNNGV. CDR3 loop: CASSLLAGGGLVNEQFF. The CDR3 DNA sequence: TGTGCCAGCAGCTTACTGGCGGGGGGGGGCTTAGTCAATGAGCAGTTCTTC.

The chain combines TRBV11-2 with TRBJ2-3; D is unresolved. CDR3 length: 14 amino acids. Between the trimmed V and J ends, which lost 5 bases and 2 bases, there was a span of 11 bases. Germline V gene sequence: CDR1 SGHAT, CDR2 FQNNGV. For the CDR3, the DNA is TGTGCCAGCAGCCCTAGGGCAACCACAGATACGCAGTATTTT. Translation gives CASSPRATTDTQYF. Using reference TRBV11-2 and TRBJ2-3 for the parts outside the CDR3, the full variable domain is EAGVAQSPRYKIIEKRQSVAFWCNPISGHATLYWYQQILGQGPKLLIQFQNNGVVDDSQLPKDRFSAERLKGVDSTLKIQPAKLEDSAVYLCASSPRATTDTQYFGPGTRLTVL.

This chain joins TRBV11-2 and TRBJ2-1; D is unresolved. The CDR3 sequence is 15 residues long. V was cut by 0 bases and J by 4 bases, with 10 bases left in between. Looked up from germline, CDR1 is SGHAT and CDR2 is FQNNGV. CDR3 loop: CASSLESSPYNEQFF. The CDR3 DNA reads as TGTGCCAGCAGCTTAGAAAGTTCCCCTTACAATGAGCAGTTCTTC.